This T cell receptor beta chain was recovered during a study of patients and donors after allogeneic stem cell transplantation. Germline V gene lookup returns CDR1 LNHNV and CDR2 YYDKDF (reference sequence). The CDR3 has 15 residues. The germline V and J ends were trimmed by 0 bases and 12 bases, with 15 bases remaining between them. This clonotype was counted at least ten times. TCRdb re-derived calls from the RT-PCR reads in MiXCR, one entry per CDR3 protein. The data hold fewer than 250,000 distinct CDR3 sequences, with roughly an eighth observed a single time. The source material was blood, either unsorted or a sorted T cell fraction (not recorded which). This receptor was obtained from a human donor who was either an allogeneic HSCT recipient or a stem cell or donor lymphocyte infusion donor (not recorded which). It is not recorded whose cells these are; they may come from a transplant donor. The chain joins TRBV15 to TRBJ2-6; D might be TRBD1 (6 bases). CDR3: CATSRDPQGQVVLTF. The DNA of the CDR3 is TGTGCCACCAGCAGAGATCCTCAGGGGCAAGTCGTCCTGACTTTC.